One sample yielded the 31 T cell receptor beta chains listed below, sequenced in a study of cytomegalovirus exposure and HLA in healthy donors. Sequencing was performed with immunoSEQ multiplex PCR; in TCRdb, only in-frame clones are kept and a portion is missing. The table lists approximately 140,000 clones, 84% of them singletons, with 1.4% in the top ten. Material: PBMCs. These receptors were obtained from a woman younger than 45 in good health and CMV-seronegative.

The chain employs TRBV5-4 and TRBJ2-5; 7 bases line up with TRBD2. Trimming at V came to 1 base and at J to 5 bases, leaving 8 bases not matched to a gene. CDR1 and CDR2 (germline): SGHNT, YYREEE (reference sequence). This CDR3 is built from 15 residues. The CDR3 here is CASSLRGGYLETQYF. Written as DNA, the CDR3 is TGTGCCAGCAGCTTGCGCGGGGGTTACCTTGAGACCCAGTACTTC.

This clone showed up just once. The chain employs TRBV28 and TRBJ1-4; 10 bases agree with TRBD1. Germline V gene sequence: CDR1 MDHEN, CDR2 SYDVKM. The ends lost 4 bases at V and 7 bases at J; junction bases unmatched: 0. The CDR3 has 13 residues. The CDR3 reads CASSWDRGEKLFF. As DNA, the CDR3 is TGTGCCAGCAGTTGGGACAGGGGTGAAAAACTGTTTTTT.

V is TRBV6-1 and J is TRBJ2-7, with D possibly being TRBD1 (5 bases). This CDR3 contains 13 residues. V was shortened by 7 bases and J by 6 bases, with 16 bases between the two germline ends. Germline values: CDR1 MNHNS, CDR2 SASEGT. The CDR3 here is CASIRALGPEQYF. In DNA, the CDR3 is TGTGCCAGCATCAGGGCTCTGGGGCCCGAGCAGTACTTC.

The chain joins TRBV7-2 to TRBJ1-5; D unresolved. Germline loops: CDR1 SGHTA, CDR2 FQGNSA. The CDR3 is 13 amino acids. Trimming shortened V by 4 bases and J by 6 bases, and 10 bases separated the two germline ends. CDR3 loop: CASSSQPGQPQHF. The CDR3 DNA reads TGTGCCAGCAGCTCCCAACCCGGTCAGCCCCAGCATTTT.

J is TRBJ2-7 and V is TRBV6-5; 8 bases fit TRBD2. The CDR3 spans 16 residues. Germline V CDR1 and CDR2: MNHEY, SVGAGI. The junction had 7 bases not matched to a gene; V was cut back by 0 bases and J by 3 bases. CDR3 bases: TGTGCCAGCAGTTACTCTTCTAGCGGGTACTACTACGAGCAGTACTTC. Encoded protein: CASSYSSSGYYYEQYF.

The chain carries TRBV6-6 and TRBJ2-1; 8 bases map to TRBD1. CDR1 is MNHNY, CDR2 SVGAGI, per germline (reference sequence). The CDR3 length is 15 residues. The ends lost 2 bases at V and 3 bases at J; junction bases unmatched: 3. The chain's CDR3 is CASSYPTGGYNEQFF. CDR3 bases: TGTGCCAGCAGTTACCCTACAGGGGGCTACAATGAGCAGTTCTTC.

In this sample, this clone turned up many times. The chain links TRBV4-1 to TRBJ1-2, with D uncertain. V lost 0 bases and J 7 bases, leaving 15 bases between the germline ends. This CDR3 comprises 15 residues. Germline V gives CDR1 MGHRA, CDR2 YSYEKL. This CDR3 is CASSQDQEAVRGYTF. CDR3 DNA: TGCGCCAGCAGCCAAGATCAGGAGGCAGTACGTGGCTACACCTTC.

The V and J genes are TRBV6-6 and TRBJ2-3; tentative D call: TRBD2 (5 bases). Germline V gene data show CDR1 as MNHNY and CDR2 as SVGAGI (reference sequence). CDR3 size: 13 residues. V was cut by 6 bases and J by 6 bases, with 13 bases left in between. The CDR3 sequence is CASSEDFLDTQYF. CDR3 coding DNA: TGTGCCAGCAGCGAGGACTTCTTGGATACGCAGTATTTT.

This clone was detected a few times. The genes are TRBV5-5 and TRBJ1-1; D may be TRBD1 (5 bases). This CDR3 spans 15 amino acids. The germline V and J ends were trimmed by 7 bases and 2 bases, with 18 bases remaining between them. Per the germline V gene, CDR1 is SGHKS and CDR2 is YYEKEE (reference sequence). The CDR3 coding sequence is TGTGCCAGCTCATGGGGGGGGATTCGAAACACTGAAGCTTTCTTT. Encoded protein: CASSWGGIRNTEAFF.

V and J are TRBV7-2 and TRBJ2-3; the match to TRBD2 covers 7 bases. The germline gives CDR1 SGHTA, CDR2 FQGNSA. This CDR3 is built from 15 residues. V gave up 7 bases and J gave up 6 bases; unmatched junction bases: 13. Here the CDR3 reads CASNLRGGPEDTQYF. The CDR3 DNA is TGTGCCAGCAACTTGAGGGGAGGGCCCGAGGATACGCAGTATTTT.

The table lists this clone with a few counts. The rearrangement joins TRBV30 to TRBJ1-2; D unresolved. V lost 1 base, J lost 7 bases, and 13 bases lay in between. The CDR3 contains 13 residues. Germline values: CDR1 GTSNPN, CDR2 SVGIG (reference sequence). The chain's CDR3 is CAWSGGPSGGYTF. DNA of the CDR3: TGTGCCTGGAGTGGAGGGCCTAGCGGTGGCTACACCTTC.

The V and J genes are TRBV13 and TRBJ2-7; a possible D gene is TRBD1 (5 bases). This CDR3 is built from 15 residues. CDR1 and CDR2 (germline): PRHDT, FYEKMQ (reference sequence). V gave up 7 bases and J gave up 4 bases, with 20 bases separating them. The CDR3 region is CASNAAYRGQYEQYF. As DNA, the CDR3 is TGTGCCAGCAACGCGGCATATAGGGGTCAGTACGAGCAGTACTTC. Combining the CDR3 with reference TRBV13 and TRBJ2-7 gives the whole variable domain AAGVIQSPRHLIKEKRETATLKCYPIPRHDTVYWYQQGPGQDPQFLISFYEKMQSDKGSIPDRFSAQQFSDYHSELNMSSLELGDSALYFCASNAAYRGQYEQYFGPGTRLTVT.

V and J are TRBV5-1 and TRBJ2-1; TRBD1 agrees at 7 bases. Germline V CDR1 and CDR2: SGHRS, YFSETQ. This CDR3 comprises 14 residues. J gave up 9 bases and V 4 bases, and 10 bases lay outside the gene matches. Written as DNA, the CDR3 is TGCGCCAGCAGCGGGGGAGACAGGGATACTGAGCAGTTCTTC. It yields the protein CASSGGDRDTEQFF.

This chain joins TRBV11-2 and TRBJ2-1; TRBD2 matches 9 bases. The CDR3 is made up of 15 amino acids. Trimming took 7 bases from V and 4 from J; bases not matched to a gene: 8. In germline, CDR1 is SGHAT, CDR2 FQNNGV. Written as DNA, the CDR3 is TGTGCCAGCACCCTAGCCGCGGGGGGGTACAATGAGCAGTTCTTC. It codes for CASTLAAGGYNEQFF.

In this sample, this clone turned up once. The chain is built from TRBV15 and TRBJ1-1; TRBD1 aligns across 7 bases. The CDR3 runs 14 residues. Germline V gene sequence: CDR1 LNHNV, CDR2 YYDKDF (reference sequence). J lost 4 bases, V lost 1 base, and 3 bases had no gene match. The CDR3 loop is CATSRGQGGTEAFF. The CDR3 DNA follows: TGTGCCACCAGCAGAGGACAGGGAGGCACTGAAGCTTTCTTT.

This chain joins TRBV5-6 and TRBJ2-3; 7 nucleotides agree with TRBD1. The length of the CDR3 is 15 residues. CDR1 SGHDT and CDR2 YYEEEE come from the germline V gene. The V and J ends lost 3 bases and 4 bases, in that order; junction bases with no gene match: 8. CDR3 in amino acids: CASSSTGLKADTQYF. CDR3 nucleotide sequence: TGTGCCAGCAGCTCGACAGGGCTCAAGGCAGATACGCAGTATTTT.

This clone was recorded only once. The rearrangement joins TRBV2 to TRBJ2-1; possibly TRBD1 for D (5 bases). This CDR3 contains 15 residues. Germline values: CDR1 SNHLY, CDR2 FYNNEI. Trimming cost V 4 bases and J 9 bases, with 19 bases left between them. Written as DNA, the CDR3 is TGTGCCAGCAGTGTAGACAGTGGGCCGCGCGGTGAGCAGTTCTTC. Translation gives CASSVDSGPRGEQFF.

A note on this clone: Other DNA sequences in the sample encode the same CDR3. The chain uses TRBV6-6 and TRBJ2-7; TRBD1 agrees at 8 bases. From germline, CDR1 is MNHNY and CDR2 SVGAGI (reference sequence). Trimming cost V 5 bases and J 4 bases; bases outside gene matches: 13. The CDR3 runs 16 residues. In DNA form, the CDR3 reads TGTGCCAGCAGTCCTCGCCCCGGGACAGGAGATTACGAGCAGTACTTC. It is translated as CASSPRPGTGDYEQYF.

V and J are TRBV5-1 and TRBJ1-1; 8 bases fit TRBD1. J lost 6 bases, V lost 0 bases, and 10 bases had no gene match. Germline V gene data show CDR1 as SGHRS and CDR2 as YFSETQ. The CDR3 loop spans 16 amino acids. The CDR3 nucleotides read TGCGCCAGCAGCTTGGGTTGGGCAGGGGGCGCCTCTGAAGCTTTCTTT. It specifies CASSLGWAGGASEAFF.

V usage is TRBV6-5 and J usage is TRBJ2-7; 8 nucleotides align to TRBD2. CDR3 size: 14 residues. In germline, CDR1 is MNHEY, CDR2 SVGAGI. J lost 2 bases, V lost 10 bases, and 10 bases had no gene match. CDR3 residues: CAIKLTSETYEQYF. The CDR3 DNA sequence: TGTGCCATCAAGCTGACTAGCGAGACCTACGAGCAGTACTTC.

Details on this clone: Other DNA sequences in the same sample also yield this CDR3. The chain joins TRBV7-9 to TRBJ2-7, with unresolved D. The CDR3 sequence is 13 residues long. CDR1 is SEHNR, CDR2 FQNEAQ, per germline (reference sequence). Trimming took 1 base from V and 0 from J, leaving 4 bases between them. Here the CDR3 reads CASSLDSSYEQYF. The CDR3 DNA reads as TGTGCCAGCAGCTTAGACAGCTCCTACGAGCAGTACTTC.

The chain joins TRBV11-2 to TRBJ2-1, with a tentative D call TRBD1 (6 bases). Trimming took off 5 bases at V and 5 bases at J, with 19 bases between the two ends. The CDR3 is 16 residues long. Germline V CDR1 and CDR2: SGHAT, FQNNGV. The CDR3 nucleotides read TGTGCCAGCAGCCCCGAACCCGGCAGGGGACACAATGAGCAGTTCTTC. Its translation: CASSPEPGRGHNEQFF.

The rearrangement links TRBV7-6 to TRBJ2-7; 8 bases map to TRBD1. V lost 2 bases to trimming and J lost 5 bases; unmatched junction nucleotides: 8. CDR3 length equals 15 residues. The germline CDR1 and CDR2 sequences are SGHVS and FNYEAQ. CDR3: CASSLRRGRVHEQYF. The CDR3 DNA is TGTGCCAGCAGCTTACGCAGGGGGCGCGTCCACGAGCAGTACTTC.

V usage is TRBV5-1 and J usage is TRBJ2-7; D possibly corresponds to TRBD2 (5 bases). Trimming left V 1 base short and J 0 bases short, with 8 bases between. Germline V gene lookup returns CDR1 SGHRS and CDR2 YFSETQ. The CDR3 covers 14 residues. CDR3 protein: CASSLYGSSYEQYF. The CDR3 DNA follows: TGCGCCAGCAGCTTGTATGGGAGCTCCTACGAGCAGTACTTC.

This clone was seen only once. V and J are TRBV4-2 and TRBJ2-3; 10 nucleotides align to TRBD2. There are 18 residues in the CDR3. Germline CDR1 reads LGHNA; CDR2 reads YNFKEQ. V gave up 2 bases and J gave up 0 bases; unmatched junction bases: 8. In DNA, the CDR3 is TGTGCCAGCAGCCAAAGTAGCGGGGGGAGATCTAGCACAGATACGCAGTATTTT. Protein sequence: CASSQSSGGRSSTDTQYF.

The rearrangement joins TRBV27 to TRBJ2-1; the match to TRBD2 covers 13 bases. Per germline, CDR1 MNHEY and CDR2 SMNVEV (reference sequence). This CDR3 spans 15 amino acids. Germline trimming cut 3 bases from V and 4 bases from J; bases unmatched to any gene: 0. CDR3 protein: CASSLGLAGYNEQFF. Written as DNA, the CDR3 is TGTGCCAGCAGTTTGGGACTAGCGGGGTACAATGAGCAGTTCTTC.

Concerning this clone itself: Other DNA variants within this sample encode the same CDR3. V usage is TRBV27 and J usage is TRBJ1-6; the D is unclear. Germline-derived CDR1 and CDR2 are MNHEY and SMNVEV (reference sequence). This CDR3 region has 14 residues. Between the trimmed V and J ends, which lost 2 bases and 7 bases, there was a span of 9 bases. The DNA for the CDR3 is TGTGCCAGCAGTTTAGGACCGGGGAATTCACCCCTCCACTTT. Translating gives CASSLGPGNSPLHF.

The J gene is TRBJ1-5, the V gene TRBV15; D call uncertain. The CDR3 runs to 15 residues. Germline-derived CDR1 and CDR2 are LNHNV and YYDKDF (reference sequence). Trimming cost V 8 bases and J 7 bases, with 21 bases left between them. The CDR3 DNA follows: TGTGCCACCTCCTCGCCTGGGCCGCTCCGACAGCCCCAGCATTTT. This sequence encodes CATSSPGPLRQPQHF.

This chain connects TRBV28 to TRBJ2-7; 7 bases match TRBD1. The CDR3 is 15 residues long. V dropped 3 bases and J dropped 0; count of bases not matched to a gene: 5. The V gene's germline CDR1 is MDHEN and CDR2 SYDVKM. CDR3 bases: TGTGCCAGCAGTTTTAACAGGGGCCCCTCCTACGAGCAGTACTTC. Translated: CASSFNRGPSYEQYF.

The genes are TRBV4-1 and TRBJ2-3; 13 bases map to TRBD2. Germline trimming cut 1 base from V and 3 bases from J; bases unmatched to any gene: 4. Germline V lookup: CDR1 MGHRA, CDR2 YSYEKL. There are 17 residues in the CDR3. The CDR3, as DNA: TGCGCCAGCAGCCAAGCATCGACTAGCGGGGGGACAGATACGCAGTATTTT. This translates into CASSQASTSGGTDTQYF.

The rearrangement joins TRBV30 to TRBJ1-1; TRBD1 might be the D (5 bases). The CDR3 totals 13 residues. V was shortened by 2 bases and J by 0 bases, with 7 bases between the two germline ends. Looked up from germline, CDR1 is GTSNPN and CDR2 is SVGIG (reference sequence). The CDR3 is CAWSQGLNTEAFF. CDR3 nucleotides: TGTGCCTGGAGTCAGGGTCTGAACACTGAAGCTTTCTTT.